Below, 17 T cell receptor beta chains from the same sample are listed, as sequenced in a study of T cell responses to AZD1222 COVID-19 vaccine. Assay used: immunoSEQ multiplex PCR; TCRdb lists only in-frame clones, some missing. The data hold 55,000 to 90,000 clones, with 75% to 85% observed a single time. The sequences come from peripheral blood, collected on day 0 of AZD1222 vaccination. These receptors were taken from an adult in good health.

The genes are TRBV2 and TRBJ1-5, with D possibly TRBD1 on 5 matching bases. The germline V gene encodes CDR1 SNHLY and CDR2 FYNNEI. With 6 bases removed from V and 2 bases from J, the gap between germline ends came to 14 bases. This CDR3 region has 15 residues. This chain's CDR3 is CASRKGGEGNQPQHF. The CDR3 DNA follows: TGTGCCAGCAGGAAAGGAGGGGAGGGCAATCAGCCCCAGCATTTT.

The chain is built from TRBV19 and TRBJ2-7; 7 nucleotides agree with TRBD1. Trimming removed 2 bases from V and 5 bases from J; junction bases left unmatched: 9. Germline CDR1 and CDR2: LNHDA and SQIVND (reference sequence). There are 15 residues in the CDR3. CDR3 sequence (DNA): TGTGCCAGTAGTATATCTGGACAGGAACGGAACGAGCAGTACTTC. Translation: CASSISGQERNEQYF.

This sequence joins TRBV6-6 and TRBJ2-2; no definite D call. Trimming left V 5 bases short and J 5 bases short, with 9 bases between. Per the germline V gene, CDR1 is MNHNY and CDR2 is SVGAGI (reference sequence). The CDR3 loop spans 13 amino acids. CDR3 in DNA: TGTGCCAGCAGTCCTTCGAGAACCGGGGAGCTGTTTTTT. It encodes CASSPSRTGELFF.

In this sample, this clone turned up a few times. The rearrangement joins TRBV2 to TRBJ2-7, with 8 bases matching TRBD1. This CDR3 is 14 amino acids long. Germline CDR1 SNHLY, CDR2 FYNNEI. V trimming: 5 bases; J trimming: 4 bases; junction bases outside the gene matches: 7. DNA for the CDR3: TGTGCCAGCAGTTCCCTCGGACAGGGATACGAGCAGTACTTC. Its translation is CASSSLGQGYEQYF.

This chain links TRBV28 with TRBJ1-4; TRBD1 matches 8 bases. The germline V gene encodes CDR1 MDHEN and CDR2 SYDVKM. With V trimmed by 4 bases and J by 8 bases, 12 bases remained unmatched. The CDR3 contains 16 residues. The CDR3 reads CASSSPTGTGGEKLFF. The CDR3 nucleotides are TGTGCCAGCAGTTCCCCCACCGGGACAGGAGGAGAAAAACTGTTTTTT.

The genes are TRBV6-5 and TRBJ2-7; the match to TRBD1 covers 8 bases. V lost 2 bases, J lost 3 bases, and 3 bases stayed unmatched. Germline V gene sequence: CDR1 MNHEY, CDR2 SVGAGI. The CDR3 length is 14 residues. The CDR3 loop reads CASSYDGQGYEQYF. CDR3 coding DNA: TGTGCCAGCAGTTACGATGGACAGGGCTACGAGCAGTACTTC.

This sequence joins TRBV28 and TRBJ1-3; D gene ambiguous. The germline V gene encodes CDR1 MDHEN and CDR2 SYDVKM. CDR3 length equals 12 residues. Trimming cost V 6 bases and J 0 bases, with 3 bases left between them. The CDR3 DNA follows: TGTGCCAGCAGGGGCTCTGGAAACACCATATATTTT. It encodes CASRGSGNTIYF. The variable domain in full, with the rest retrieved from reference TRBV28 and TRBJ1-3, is DVKVTQSSRYLVKRTGEKVFLECVQDMDHENMFWYRQDPGLGLRLIYFSYDVKMKEKGDIPEGYSVSREKKERFSLILESASTNQTSMYLCASRGSGNTIYFGEGSWLTVV.

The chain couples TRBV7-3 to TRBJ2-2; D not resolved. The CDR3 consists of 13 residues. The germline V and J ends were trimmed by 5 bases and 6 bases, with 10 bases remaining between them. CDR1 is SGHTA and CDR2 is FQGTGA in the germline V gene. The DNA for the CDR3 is TGTGCCAGCAGCACATATGGGGCCGGGGAGCTGTTTTTT. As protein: CASSTYGAGELFF.

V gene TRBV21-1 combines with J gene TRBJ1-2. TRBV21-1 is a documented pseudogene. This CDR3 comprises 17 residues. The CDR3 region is CASSKDGGPRANYGYTF. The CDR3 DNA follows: TGTGCCAGCAGCAAAGACGGGGGTCCGAGAGCTAACTATGGCTACACCTTC.

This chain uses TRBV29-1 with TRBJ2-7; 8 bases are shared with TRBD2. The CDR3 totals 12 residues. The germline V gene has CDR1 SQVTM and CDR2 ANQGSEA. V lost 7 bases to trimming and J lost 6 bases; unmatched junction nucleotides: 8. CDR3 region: CSAREGGSEQYF. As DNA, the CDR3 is TGCAGCGCCCGGGAGGGGGGCAGCGAGCAGTACTTC.

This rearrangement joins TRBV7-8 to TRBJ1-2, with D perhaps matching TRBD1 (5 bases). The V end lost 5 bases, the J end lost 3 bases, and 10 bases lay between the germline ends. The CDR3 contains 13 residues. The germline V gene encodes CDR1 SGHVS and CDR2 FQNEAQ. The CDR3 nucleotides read TGTGCCAGCAGCCCTGACAGAGACTATGGCTACACCTTC. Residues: CASSPDRDYGYTF.

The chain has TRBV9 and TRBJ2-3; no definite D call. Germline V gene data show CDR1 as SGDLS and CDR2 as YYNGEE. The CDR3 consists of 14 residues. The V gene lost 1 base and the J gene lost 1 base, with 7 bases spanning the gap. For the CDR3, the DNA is TGTGCCAGCAGCGTAAGGGCTGGCACAGATACGCAGTATTTT. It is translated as CASSVRAGTDTQYF.

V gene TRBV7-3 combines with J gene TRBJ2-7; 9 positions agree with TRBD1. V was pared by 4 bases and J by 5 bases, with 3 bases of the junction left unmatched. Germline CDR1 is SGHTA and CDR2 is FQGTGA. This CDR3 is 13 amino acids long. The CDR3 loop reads CASSYTGGDEQYF. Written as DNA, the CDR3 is TGTGCCAGCAGCTACACAGGGGGCGACGAGCAGTACTTC.

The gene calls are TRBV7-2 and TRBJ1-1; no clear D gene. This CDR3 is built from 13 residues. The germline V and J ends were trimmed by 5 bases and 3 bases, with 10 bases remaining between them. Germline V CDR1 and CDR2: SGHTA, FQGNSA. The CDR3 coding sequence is TGTGCCAGCAGCCGTCGCTCTGACACTGAAGCTTTCTTT. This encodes CASSRRSDTEAFF.

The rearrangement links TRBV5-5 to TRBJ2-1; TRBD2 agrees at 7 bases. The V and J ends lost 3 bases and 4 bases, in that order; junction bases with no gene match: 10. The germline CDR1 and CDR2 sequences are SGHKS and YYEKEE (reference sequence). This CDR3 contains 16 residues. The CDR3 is CASSSRAGLRYNEQFF. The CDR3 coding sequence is TGTGCCAGCAGCTCCCGAGCGGGATTGAGGTACAATGAGCAGTTCTTC.

Here the CDR3 DNA reads TGTGCCAGCAGTGAATCGGTACAGCCCAACGGCAATGAGCAGTTCTTC. Encoded protein: CASSESVQPNGNEQFF. The chain couples TRBV6-1 to TRBJ2-1; no clear D. Looked up from germline, CDR1 is MNHNS and CDR2 is SASEGT. The V and J ends lost 2 bases and 6 bases respectively, with 17 bases between them. CDR3 length: 16 residues.

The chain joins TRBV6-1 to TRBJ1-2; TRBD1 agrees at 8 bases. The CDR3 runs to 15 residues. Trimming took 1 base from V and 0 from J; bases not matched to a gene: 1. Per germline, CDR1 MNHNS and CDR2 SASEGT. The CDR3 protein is CASSEGTGSNYGYTF. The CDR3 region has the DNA TGTGCCAGCAGTGAAGGGACAGGGTCTAACTATGGCTACACCTTC.